What follows are 6 T cell receptor beta chains derived from one specimen sequenced in a study of cytomegalovirus exposure and HLA in healthy donors (dated by TCRdb to between 2016 and 2019). The library was made by the immunoSEQ multiplex PCR assay. For the multiplex PCR, a mixture combining 60 forward primers for TCR Vbeta segments and 13 reverse primers for TCR Jbeta segments was used. TCRdb holds this immuneACCESS table with in-frame rearrangements only. Some clones are missing; in checked studies, unresolved V genes explain under half, and the rest has no known cause. The sample table records hundreds of thousands of clones; roughly 90% of these occur just once. Clones ranked in the top ten supply 0.95% to 1.1% of the sample. What was sequenced was PBMCs. These TCRs come from a woman aged 18-29 years in good health and CMV-seronegative.

CDR3: CASSLISGGRNEQFF. The CDR3 DNA reads as TGTGCCAGCAGCTTAATTAGCGGGGGACGGAATGAGCAGTTCTTC. The rearrangement uses TRBV11-3 and TRBJ2-1; 9 bases are a match to TRBD2. The V gene's germline CDR1 is SGHNT and CDR2 YENEEA. Germline trimming cut 2 bases from V and 7 bases from J; bases unmatched to any gene: 6. The CDR3 length is 15 residues.

V gene TRBV7-8 combines with J gene TRBJ2-3, with TRBD2 matching over 10 bases. CDR1 is SGHVS and CDR2 is FQNEAQ in the germline V gene. Unmatched junction bases numbered 6, after V lost 5 bases and J lost 1 base. This CDR3 comprises 16 residues. The CDR3: CASSGGTSVGTDTQYF. The CDR3, as DNA: TGTGCCAGCAGCGGGGGGACTAGCGTCGGCACAGATACGCAGTATTTT.

The rearrangement joins TRBV7-6 to TRBJ2-2, with 8 positions matching TRBD2. J was trimmed by 3 bases and V by 5 bases; bases with no gene match: 8. The CDR3 spans 16 residues. Germline V lookup: CDR1 SGHVS, CDR2 FNYEAQ. CDR3 region: CASSAQAGEDTGELFF. The CDR3 nucleotides are TGTGCCAGCAGCGCCCAAGCGGGAGAGGACACCGGGGAGCTGTTTTTT. Full variable domain (missing parts from reference TRBV7-6 and TRBJ2-2): GAGVSQSPRYKVTKRGQDVALRCDPISGHVSLYWYRQALGQGPEFLTYFNYEAQQDKSGLPNDRFSAERPEGSISTLTIQRTEQRDSAMYRCASSAQAGEDTGELFFGEGSRLTVL.

The chain is built from TRBV5-4 and TRBJ2-7, with TRBD2 identical over 9 bases. The CDR3 has 13 amino acids. After removal of 4 bases from V and 5 bases from J, the junction contained 4 bases not matched to a gene. The V gene's germline CDR1 is SGHNT and CDR2 YYREEE (reference sequence). The CDR3, as DNA: TGTGCCAGCAGCATAGCGGGAGCGGACGAGCAGTACTTC. Protein sequence: CASSIAGADEQYF.

The chain couples TRBV9 to TRBJ2-3, with TRBD2 matching 9 bases. V lost 3 bases to trimming and J lost 5 bases; unmatched junction nucleotides: 7. Germline assignment: CDR1 SGDLS and CDR2 YYNGEE. The CDR3 sequence is 15 residues long. CDR3 coding DNA: TGTGCCAGCAGCGCTAGCGGGAATCAAGGAGATACGCAGTATTTT. This codes for CASSASGNQGDTQYF.

This rearrangement joins TRBV5-4 to TRBJ1-2; 10 nucleotides match TRBD1. Germline V gene sequence: CDR1 SGHNT, CDR2 YYREEE (reference sequence). The CDR3 consists of 15 residues. J gave up 7 bases and V 4 bases, and 10 bases lay outside the gene matches. CDR3 sequence (DNA): TGTGCCAGCAGCGCCCGGACAGGGGGAAAATTTGGCTACACCTTC. Protein: CASSARTGGKFGYTF. The full variable domain, completed using reference TRBV5-4 and TRBJ1-2, is ETGVTQSPTHLIKTRGQQVTLRCSSQSGHNTVSWYQQALGQGPQFIFQYYREEENGRGNFPPRFSGLQFPNYSSELNVNALELDDSALYLCASSARTGGKFGYTFGSGTRLTVV.